The TCR beta chain under discussion was sequenced for a study of OX40 agonist ivuxolimab in advanced cancers. Sequencing was performed with immunoSEQ multiplex PCR; in TCRdb, only in-frame clones are kept and a portion is missing. The sample records tens of thousands of clones, approximately 82% being singletons. The CDR3 spans 15 residues. Germline lookup yields CDR1 SGHNT and CDR2 YYREEE (reference sequence). The germline V and J ends were trimmed by 4 bases and 5 bases, with 16 bases remaining between them. Here the sequenced sample was CD4+ or CD8+ T cells sorted from blood, taken in a trial of the OX40 agonist ivuxolimab. The clonotype was recovered from an adult with an advanced solid tumor such as melanoma, head and neck, liver or kidney cancer. The chain links TRBV5-4 to TRBJ1-5; D call uncertain. The CDR3 sequence is CASSPLPGRDQPQHF. The CDR3 DNA reads TGTGCCAGCAGCCCGCTACCGGGTCGGGATCAGCCCCAGCATTTT.